These 26 T cell receptor beta chains share one sample of origin, sequenced in a study of early stage breast cancer tumors. Profiling relied on immunoSEQ multiplex PCR, and the TCRdb table lists in-frame clones only, not all of them. The sample lists approximately 70,000 clones; approximately 80% were seen once. Sequencing input: blood. All receptors derive from a person aged 40-50 years with breast cancer.

The sample holds one count of this clone. The CDR3 DNA sequence: TGTGCCAGCAGCTCCGCCCCGAGCTCCTACAATGAGCAGTTCTTC. The encoded protein is CASSSAPSSYNEQFF. The chain recombines TRBV7-8 with TRBJ2-1; D is undetermined. Trimming removed 4 bases at V and 0 bases at J, with 10 bases between. Germline CDR1 SGHVS, CDR2 FQNEAQ. This CDR3 contains 15 residues.

The J gene is TRBJ1-2, the V gene TRBV7-9; TRBD1 might be the D (5 bases). Trimming removed 4 bases from V and 6 bases from J, with 18 bases in between. Germline CDR1 and CDR2: SEHNR and FQNEAQ (reference sequence). This CDR3 comprises 15 residues. In DNA form, the CDR3 reads TGTGCCAGCAGCTCCGGGACTTCCGGTCACGATGGCTACACCTTC. As protein: CASSSGTSGHDGYTF.

The chain employs TRBV4-2 and TRBJ2-2; D gene uncertain. V was shortened by 0 bases and J by 4 bases, with 6 bases between the two germline ends. Germline V lookup: CDR1 LGHNA, CDR2 YNFKEQ. The CDR3 has 14 residues. The DNA for the CDR3 is TGTGCCAGCAGCCAAGACCTATCCACCGGGGAGCTGTTTTTT. It codes for CASSQDLSTGELFF.

The V call is TRBV5-4, the J call TRBJ2-3; D is unresolved. With 2 bases removed from V and 7 bases from J, the gap between germline ends came to 14 bases. Germline V lookup: CDR1 SGHNT, CDR2 YYREEE (reference sequence). There are 14 residues in the CDR3. CDR3 nucleotides: TGTGCCAGCAGCTTAACACTTCAGCAGTATACGCAGTATTTT. The encoded protein is CASSLTLQQYTQYF.

The chain couples TRBV7-9 to TRBJ2-7; 9 bases align to TRBD2. The CDR3 extends over 15 amino acids. The germline CDR1 and CDR2 sequences are SEHNR and FQNEAQ (reference sequence). V shed 5 bases and J 4 bases; nucleotides not matched to a gene: 9. CDR3 in amino acids: CASSPWLAGEYEQYF. CDR3 DNA sequence: TGTGCCAGCAGCCCCTGGTTAGCGGGAGAATACGAGCAGTACTTC.

The chain carries TRBV28 and TRBJ1-2; D gene uncertain. Per germline, CDR1 MDHEN and CDR2 SYDVKM. V was cut by 2 bases and J by 9 bases, with 16 bases left in between. The CDR3 has 14 residues. The CDR3 coding sequence is TGTGCCAGCAGTTTAAGAACAGTCCCTCGGAGCTACACCTTC. Its translation is CASSLRTVPRSYTF.

The V and J genes are TRBV6-6 and TRBJ2-2; 10 bases line up with TRBD2. Germline V lookup: CDR1 MNHNY, CDR2 SVGAGI (reference sequence). The V gene end was trimmed by 5 bases and the J gene end by 2 bases; junction bases not matched to a gene: 5. CDR3 length: 16 residues. Written as DNA, the CDR3 is TGTGCCAGCAGTCTTCGACTAGCGGGTAACACCGGGGAGCTGTTTTTT. Protein sequence: CASSLRLAGNTGELFF.

The chain is built from TRBV30 and TRBJ2-1, with a weak D call TRBD2 (5 bases). This CDR3 is 13 amino acids long. Trimming removed 5 bases from V and 10 bases from J, with 18 bases in between. Germline assignment: CDR1 GTSNPN and CDR2 SVGIG (reference sequence). This chain's CDR3 is CAWASSGPGEQFF. DNA for the CDR3: TGTGCCTGGGCATCTAGTGGGCCGGGGGAGCAGTTCTTC.

The chain combines TRBV28 with TRBJ1-5; 8 bases line up with TRBD1. CDR3 size: 16 residues. V lost 2 bases to trimming and J lost 3 bases; unmatched junction nucleotides: 6. Germline loops: CDR1 MDHEN, CDR2 SYDVKM. CDR3 sequence: CASSLLHRGDNQPQHF. The CDR3 nucleotides read TGTGCCAGCAGTTTACTCCACAGGGGGGACAATCAGCCCCAGCATTTT.

J is TRBJ2-1 and V is TRBV5-6; TRBD2 matches 10 bases. Germline trimming cut 0 bases from V and 7 bases from J; bases unmatched to any gene: 7. This CDR3 is 16 amino acids long. CDR1 is SGHDT, CDR2 YYEEEE, per germline. CDR3 in DNA: TGTGCCAGCAGCTTGGCCTCAACTAGCGGGACTAATGAGCAGTTCTTC. It encodes CASSLASTSGTNEQFF.

V and J are TRBV18 and TRBJ1-1; the D gene is possibly TRBD1 (5 bases). Trimming took off 5 bases at V and 3 bases at J, with 19 bases between the two ends. This CDR3 contains 16 residues. CDR1 and CDR2 from the germline V gene are KGHSH and LQKENI. The CDR3 DNA follows: TGTGCCAGCTCAGCCTATAGACCCAGGGACTACACTGAAGCTTTCTTT. Translated, it gives CASSAYRPRDYTEAFF.

This sequence joins TRBV28 and TRBJ2-2; 14 positions agree with TRBD2. With 3 bases clipped from V and 0 bases from J, the junction kept 3 bases outside the gene matches. The CDR3 is made up of 18 amino acids. Germline V gene lookup returns CDR1 MDHEN and CDR2 SYDVKM. CDR3 residues: CASSFLTSGRANTGELFF. In DNA, the CDR3 is TGTGCCAGCAGTTTCTTGACTAGCGGGAGGGCGAACACCGGGGAGCTGTTTTTT. Full variable domain (outside the CDR3, taken from reference TRBV28 and TRBJ2-2): DVKVTQSSRYLVKRTGEKVFLECVQDMDHENMFWYRQDPGLGLRLIYFSYDVKMKEKGDIPEGYSVSREKKERFSLILESASTNQTSMYLCASSFLTSGRANTGELFFGEGSRLTVL.

The CDR3 here is CSVGGRVASEQYF. Written as DNA, the CDR3 is TGCAGCGTTGGGGGTAGGGTAGCAAGCGAGCAGTACTTC. The chain carries TRBV29-1 and TRBJ2-7; D is unresolved. Trimming removed 4 bases at V and 6 bases at J, with 16 bases between. This CDR3 has 13 amino acids. Germline-derived CDR1 and CDR2 are SQVTM and ANQGSEA.

This clone was observed a few times. The CDR3 is CASSPPTTGGNGYTF. Here the CDR3 DNA reads TGTGCCAGCAGTCCCCCCACGACAGGGGGGAATGGCTACACCTTC. This chain connects TRBV6-5 to TRBJ1-2; 9 bases match TRBD1. V trimming: 5 bases; J trimming: 6 bases; junction bases outside the gene matches: 10. Per germline, CDR1 MNHEY and CDR2 SVGAGI. This CDR3 has 15 residues.

V gene TRBV23-1 combines with J gene TRBJ2-6; D may be TRBD1 (6 bases). TRBV23-1 belongs to the ORF category, with a function that is uncertain. The CDR3 has 15 amino acids. V was clipped by 2 bases and J by 3 bases, with 8 bases between them. CDR3 nucleotide sequence: TGCGCCAGCAGTCAACAGGGGTATGGGGCCAACGTCCTGACTTTC. Protein: CASSQQGYGANVLTF.

The rearrangement joins TRBV12-5 to TRBJ1-2; D remains unclear. This CDR3 region has 18 residues. The ends were cut back, 2 bases at V and 2 bases at J, with 21 bases in the middle. Germline CDR1 LGHNT, CDR2 FRNRAP. CDR3 loop: CASGLIRETIKRNYGYTF. CDR3 DNA: TGTGCTAGTGGTTTGATAAGAGAGACTATCAAGAGGAACTATGGCTACACCTTC.

The chain couples TRBV19 to TRBJ1-2, with 8 bases lining up with TRBD1. The CDR3 sequence is 14 residues long. Unmatched junction bases numbered 3, after V lost 4 bases and J lost 2 bases. CDR1 is LNHDA, CDR2 SQIVND, per germline (reference sequence). Here the CDR3 reads CASSKGTGNYGYTF. CDR3 DNA: TGTGCCAGTAGTAAGGGGACAGGAAACTATGGCTACACCTTC. The full variable domain, in which reference TRBV19 and TRBJ1-2 provide the parts outside the CDR3, is DGGITQSPKYLFRKEGQNVTLSCEQNLNHDAMYWYRQDPGQGLRLIYYSQIVNDFQKGDIAEGYSVSREKKESFPLTVTSAQKNPTAFYLCASSKGTGNYGYTFGSGTRLTVV.

This chain uses TRBV7-9 with TRBJ2-5; D is undetermined. This CDR3 comprises 14 residues. Germline CDR1 is SEHNR and CDR2 is FQNEAQ (reference sequence). Trimming took 1 base from V and 4 from J, leaving 10 bases between them. The CDR3 region is CASSLGGSPETQYF. For the CDR3, the DNA is TGTGCCAGCAGCTTAGGGGGATCCCCAGAGACCCAGTACTTC. Based on the CDR3 plus reference TRBV7-9 and TRBJ2-5, the full variable domain is DTGVSQNPRHKITKRGQNVTFRCDPISEHNRLYWYRQTLGQGPEFLTYFQNEAQLEKSRLLSDRFSAERPKGSFSTLEIQRTEQGDSAMYLCASSLGGSPETQYFGPGTRLLVL.

The CDR3 sequence is CASRREGVQETQYF. CDR3 nucleotide sequence: TGTGCCAGCCGCCGGGAGGGGGTCCAAGAGACCCAGTACTTC. This chain connects TRBV2 to TRBJ2-5, with TRBD2 identical over 8 bases. The CDR3 consists of 14 residues. V shed 8 bases and J 1 base; nucleotides not matched to a gene: 6. Germline CDR1 SNHLY, CDR2 FYNNEI.

The chain joins TRBV2 to TRBJ2-7; TRBD2 might be the D (5 bases). The CDR3 sequence is 14 residues long. V dropped 3 bases and J dropped 6 bases, with 15 bases sitting between them. Germline loops: CDR1 SNHLY, CDR2 FYNNEI. The CDR3 loop reads CASSESPGNSEQYF. CDR3 in DNA: TGTGCCAGCAGTGAGTCACCGGGAAATTCCGAGCAGTACTTC.

This chain links TRBV6-5 with TRBJ1-4; TRBD1 aligns across 10 bases. CDR3 length: 14 amino acids. Germline V gene lookup returns CDR1 MNHEY and CDR2 SVGAGI. V lost 6 bases, J lost 8 bases, and 6 bases stayed unmatched. The CDR3 loop reads CASSSDRGLEKLFF. CDR3 sequence (DNA): TGTGCCAGCAGCTCGGACAGGGGGTTGGAAAAACTGTTTTTT.

The chain carries TRBV7-2 and TRBJ2-5; tentatively, D is TRBD2 (5 bases). Germline V gene sequence: CDR1 SGHTA, CDR2 FQGNSA. The CDR3 has 13 residues. The germline V and J ends were trimmed by 8 bases and 3 bases, with 13 bases remaining between them. CDR3 coding DNA: TGTGCCAGCTCCAGAGGGCCCGAAGAGACCCAGTACTTC. It yields the protein CASSRGPEETQYF.

The J gene is TRBJ1-5, the V gene TRBV28; 7 nucleotides agree with TRBD1. V gave up 2 bases and J gave up 4 bases; unmatched junction bases: 8. The CDR3 consists of 16 residues. The germline CDR1 and CDR2 sequences are MDHEN and SYDVKM. The CDR3 region has the DNA TGTGCCAGCAGTTTAAGCTTCCAGGACAGGAATCAGCCCCAGCATTTT. Its translation is CASSLSFQDRNQPQHF. The full variable domain, completed using reference TRBV28 and TRBJ1-5, is DVKVTQSSRYLVKRTGEKVFLECVQDMDHENMFWYRQDPGLGLRLIYFSYDVKMKEKGDIPEGYSVSREKKERFSLILESASTNQTSMYLCASSLSFQDRNQPQHFGDGTRLSIL.

The genes are TRBV28 and TRBJ2-2, with TRBD2 as a possible D gene (5 bases). The CDR3 is 16 amino acids. From germline, CDR1 is MDHEN and CDR2 SYDVKM. The V end lost 1 base, the J end lost 6 bases, and 15 bases lay between the germline ends. The CDR3 DNA is TGTGCCAGCAGTTTATTGCCGGGAACGAGCCCCGGGGAGCTGTTTTTT. Translating gives CASSLLPGTSPGELFF.

V and J are TRBV4-1 and TRBJ1-5; tentative D call: TRBD1 (6 bases). The CDR3 totals 15 residues. Germline CDR1 and CDR2: MGHRA and YSYEKL. V lost 1 base and J lost 6, with 13 bases in between. CDR3 nucleotides: TGCGCCAGCAGCCAAGGCCTAACAGGGATTCAGCCCCAGCATTTT. It codes for CASSQGLTGIQPQHF.

This sequence joins TRBV28 and TRBJ2-1, with D possibly TRBD2 on 6 matching bases. The CDR3 is 13 residues long. V shed 3 bases and J shed 6 bases, with 9 bases lying between them. Germline V CDR1 and CDR2: MDHEN, SYDVKM. The CDR3 sequence is CASSFARGNEQFF. CDR3 DNA: TGTGCCAGCAGTTTCGCGCGGGGCAATGAGCAGTTCTTC.